These 20 T cell receptor beta chains originate from one sample sequenced in a study of blood T cell repertoires in COVID-19. The method was immunoSEQ multiplex PCR; TCRdb's version includes in-frame clones alone and lacks a portion of them. The sample lists some 71,000 clones, almost 90% occurring once. The material sequenced was peripheral blood. The receptors originated from a middle-aged man with acute or convalescent COVID-19.

The chain has TRBV7-9 and TRBJ1-1, with 9 bases fitting TRBD1. CDR1 is SEHNR, CDR2 FQNEAQ, per germline (reference sequence). J was trimmed by 10 bases and V by 5 bases; bases with no gene match: 8. The CDR3 is 13 amino acids. CDR3 residues: CASSQRDRARAFF. CDR3 DNA sequence: TGTGCCAGCAGCCAACGGGACAGGGCAAGAGCTTTCTTT.

The sample holds one count of this clone. The chain links TRBV6-5 to TRBJ2-3; a possible D gene is TRBD2 (5 bases). In germline, CDR1 is MNHEY, CDR2 SVGAGI. This CDR3 is built from 14 residues. The V gene lost 3 bases and the J gene lost 0 bases, with 7 bases spanning the gap. The CDR3 bases are TGTGCCAGCAGTTATACGGGAAGCACAGATACGCAGTATTTT. This sequence encodes CASSYTGSTDTQYF.

The chain combines TRBV2 with TRBJ2-3; D is unclear. With 6 bases removed from V and 4 bases from J, the gap between germline ends came to 8 bases. Germline V gene sequence: CDR1 SNHLY, CDR2 FYNNEI. The CDR3 is 12 amino acids. DNA for the CDR3: TGTGCCAGCAGCTATCCGGCAGATACGCAGTATTTT. This codes for CASSYPADTQYF. Variable domain in full (rest from reference TRBV2 and TRBJ2-3): EPEVTQTPSHQVTQMGQEVILRCVPISNHLYFYWYRQILGQKVEFLVSFYNNEISEKSEIFDDQFSVERPDGSNFTLKIRSTKLEDSAMYFCASSYPADTQYFGPGTRLTVL.

This chain connects TRBV11-2 to TRBJ2-3; D perhaps matches TRBD1 (5 bases). V was pared by 1 base and J by 5 bases, with 10 bases between. This CDR3 has 14 residues. Looked up from germline, CDR1 is SGHAT and CDR2 is FQNNGV. The CDR3 sequence: CASSLGRVEDTQYF. CDR3 nucleotides: TGTGCCAGCAGCTTAGGCAGGGTTGAAGATACGCAGTATTTT.

The chain carries TRBV6-5 and TRBJ2-7; weak D call: TRBD2 (6 bases). Germline values: CDR1 MNHEY, CDR2 SVGAGI. This CDR3 spans 15 amino acids. The V end lost 6 bases, the J end lost 5 bases, and 20 bases lay between the germline ends. Here the CDR3 reads CASSRRLTGVNEQYF. The CDR3 region has the DNA TGTGCCAGCAGCCGCCGTCTGACGGGAGTCAACGAGCAGTACTTC.

The V gene is TRBV19, the J gene TRBJ1-3; tentatively, D is TRBD1 (5 bases). Germline-derived CDR1 and CDR2 are LNHDA and SQIVND (reference sequence). V dropped 5 bases and J dropped 0 bases, with 11 bases sitting between them. The CDR3 contains 15 residues. The CDR3 loop reads CASSHRLTSGNTIYF. In DNA, the CDR3 is TGTGCCAGTAGTCACAGGCTAACCTCTGGAAACACCATATATTTT.

The genes are TRBV6-5 and TRBJ1-1; possibly TRBD1 for D (6 bases). The CDR3 is 16 amino acids. The germline V gene encodes CDR1 MNHEY and CDR2 SVGAGI. The germline V and J ends were trimmed by 2 bases and 4 bases, with 17 bases remaining between them. CDR3 sequence (DNA): TGTGCCAGCAGTTACGGTGACAGGCGAAGGGGCACTGAAGCTTTCTTT. This translates into CASSYGDRRRGTEAFF.

The V and J genes are TRBV2 and TRBJ2-3; D perhaps matches TRBD1 (5 bases). The CDR3 length is 15 residues. The V gene lost 3 bases and the J gene lost 4 bases, with 14 bases spanning the gap. Germline lookup yields CDR1 SNHLY and CDR2 FYNNEI. CDR3 amino acids: CASSDQPVGADTQYF. The CDR3 coding sequence is TGTGCCAGCAGTGACCAGCCCGTAGGGGCAGATACGCAGTATTTT.

The V call is TRBV6-5, the J call TRBJ1-3; a possible D gene is TRBD1 (6 bases). Looked up from germline, CDR1 is MNHEY and CDR2 is SVGAGI. V lost 10 bases and J 2 bases, leaving 12 bases between the germline ends. The CDR3 is made up of 13 amino acids. The CDR3 DNA reads TGTGCCACCGGACAGCAGACTGGAAACACCATATATTTT. Its translation is CATGQQTGNTIYF.

The count of this clone is one. The rearrangement joins TRBV6-1 to TRBJ1-1; a possible D gene is TRBD1 (5 bases). This CDR3 has 16 residues. Trimming stripped 4 bases from V and 4 bases from J, with 19 bases between. Germline CDR1 MNHNS, CDR2 SASEGT. The CDR3 spells CASSGAEVTGGTEAFF. In nucleotides, the CDR3 is TGTGCCAGCAGTGGGGCAGAGGTCACCGGGGGCACTGAAGCTTTCTTT.

The chain has TRBV6-2 or TRBV6-3 and TRBJ2-1; 10 positions match TRBD2. The CDR3 length is 12 residues. In germline, CDR1 is MNHEY, CDR2 SVGEGT. The ends lost 0 bases at V and 14 bases at J; junction bases unmatched: 1. The DNA for the CDR3 is TGTGCCAGCAGTTACTCGGGGACTAGCGAGTTCTTC. Translation gives CASSYSGTSEFF.

The chain carries TRBV7-9 and TRBJ2-6; a possible D gene is TRBD2 (5 bases). The CDR3 has 17 amino acids. Germline lookup yields CDR1 SEHNR and CDR2 FQNEAQ (reference sequence). Trimming removed 1 base at V and 2 bases at J, with 12 bases between. The chain's CDR3 is CASSLGLGVTGANVLTF. The CDR3 nucleotides are TGTGCCAGCAGCTTAGGACTCGGGGTAACTGGGGCCAACGTCCTGACTTTC.

As DNA, the CDR3 is TGCGCCAGCAGCTTGGACCCAGGGGGCCAAAACGAGCAGTACTTC. Translating gives CASSLDPGGQNEQYF. V usage is TRBV5-1 and J usage is TRBJ2-7, with 8 bases aligning to TRBD1. The CDR3 spans 15 residues. V lost 0 bases, J lost 5 bases, and 7 bases stayed unmatched. The germline gives CDR1 SGHRS, CDR2 YFSETQ.

The V gene is TRBV2, the J gene TRBJ2-7, with a weak D call TRBD2 (5 bases). The length of the CDR3 is 15 residues. The germline gives CDR1 SNHLY, CDR2 FYNNEI. V lost 3 bases and J lost 1, with 13 bases in between. CDR3 loop: CASSDVGDSSYEQYF. The CDR3 nucleotides read TGTGCCAGCAGTGACGTGGGAGATAGTTCCTACGAGCAGTACTTC.

The genes are TRBV2 and TRBJ1-2, with D unresolved. V was cut by 3 bases and J by 7 bases, with 12 bases left in between. The CDR3 is 13 residues long. Germline CDR1 and CDR2: SNHLY and FYNNEI. The CDR3 spells CASSESRAGGYTF. The CDR3 DNA reads TGTGCCAGCAGTGAGAGCCGGGCGGGTGGCTACACCTTC.

This clone was found a few times. The chain recombines TRBV4-1 with TRBJ1-2; 8 nucleotides agree with TRBD1. CDR3 size: 13 residues. Germline CDR1 reads MGHRA; CDR2 reads YSYEKL. V lost 3 bases and J lost 4; bases outside the gene matches: 1. In DNA form, the CDR3 reads TGCGCCAGCAGCCACACAGGGGGCTATGGCTACACCTTC. Translated: CASSHTGGYGYTF.

The V gene is TRBV6-2 or TRBV6-3, the J gene TRBJ2-1; 11 bases agree with TRBD2. This CDR3 has 17 residues. CDR1 and CDR2 from the germline V gene are MNHEY and SVGEGT. V lost 0 bases to trimming and J lost 3 bases; unmatched junction nucleotides: 4. The CDR3, as DNA: TGTGCCAGCAGTTACTCGAGGGGACTAGCGGACTACAATGAGCAGTTCTTC. Translated: CASSYSRGLADYNEQFF.

This sequence joins TRBV6-1 and TRBJ1-2, with 8 bases matching TRBD1. V was clipped by 2 bases and J by 8 bases; unmatched bases: 10. This CDR3 has 15 amino acids. Germline loops: CDR1 MNHNS, CDR2 SASEGT. CDR3 amino acids: CASSEWGQGAFGYTF. The CDR3 DNA is TGTGCCAGCAGTGAATGGGGGCAGGGGGCTTTCGGCTACACCTTC.

The table lists this clone with a few counts. The chain links TRBV5-1 to TRBJ1-1; 9 nucleotides line up with TRBD1. Germline V lookup: CDR1 SGHRS, CDR2 YFSETQ. The CDR3 runs to 14 residues. Trimming removed 5 bases from V and 4 bases from J; junction bases left unmatched: 6. The CDR3 is CASSSGQGRTEAFF. The CDR3 DNA reads TGCGCCAGCAGTAGTGGACAGGGGCGCACTGAAGCTTTCTTT.

This clone was seen more than once but under ten times. The chain employs TRBV6-5 and TRBJ2-2, with D perhaps matching TRBD2 (5 bases). The V and J ends lost 2 bases and 5 bases respectively, with 15 bases between them. Germline loops: CDR1 MNHEY, CDR2 SVGAGI. The CDR3 totals 16 residues. The CDR3 loop is CASSYPSGVGTGELFF. DNA for the CDR3: TGTGCCAGCAGTTACCCAAGCGGAGTTGGGACCGGGGAGCTGTTTTTT.